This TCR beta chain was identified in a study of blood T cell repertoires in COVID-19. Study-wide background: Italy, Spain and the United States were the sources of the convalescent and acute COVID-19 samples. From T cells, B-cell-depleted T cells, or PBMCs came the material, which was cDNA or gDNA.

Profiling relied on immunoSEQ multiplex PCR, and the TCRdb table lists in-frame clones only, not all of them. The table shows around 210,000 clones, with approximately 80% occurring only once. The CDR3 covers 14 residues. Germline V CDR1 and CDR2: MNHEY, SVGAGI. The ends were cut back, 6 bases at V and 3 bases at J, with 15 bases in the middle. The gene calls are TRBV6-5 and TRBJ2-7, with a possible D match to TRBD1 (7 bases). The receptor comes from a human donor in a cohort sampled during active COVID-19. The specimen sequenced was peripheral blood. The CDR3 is CASSRGTEIYEQYF. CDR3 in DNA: TGTGCCAGCAGCCGGGGGACAGAGATCTACGAGCAGTACTTC.